These T cell receptor beta chains were read from a single sample in a study of CD8+ T cells in alopecia areata. The protocol was immunoSEQ multiplex PCR, while the TCRdb copy is restricted to in-frame clones and leaves out a portion. The sample has some 180,000 clones, approximately 50% seen once. Sequenced here: CD8+ T cells sorted from blood, sampled around week 52, from a patient treated with tofacitinib. The source of these receptors is a human donor with alopecia areata. Both conserved end residues are trimmed from each CDR3. Not every row has a clone size; where given, it reads once, few, many or a size class.

clone size	V gene	J gene	CDR3 protein
-	TRBV10-3	TRBJ1-6	ASRPGPDNSPLH
few	TRBV4-1	TRBJ2-7	ASSSGQAGEQY
-	TRBV29-1	TRBJ1-5	SVTTGTGLDQPQH
-	TRBV6-5	TRBJ2-1	ASSYSVGPINEQF
-	TRBV11-2	TRBJ2-1	ASSLDRRIPYYNEQF
-	TRBV5-6	TRBJ1-1	ASSLVQLNTEAF
-	TRBV7-8	TRBJ2-7	ASSQTPLSAHEQY
few	TRBV23-1	TRBJ2-1	ASSQTRGEQF
-	TRBV6-5	TRBJ2-7	ASSPTGTGGYEQY
few	TRBV5-4	TRBJ2-7	ASSFGTGSGEQY
few	TRBV7-9	TRBJ2-1	ASSLEVGGMSSYNEQF
-	TRBV11-2	TRBJ2-1	ASSAGQNNEQF
-	TRBV7-9	TRBJ2-3	ASSLIAGVRTDTQY
-	TRBV5-4	TRBJ2-7	ASSFWDISYEQY
-	TRBV6-1	TRBJ2-1	ASSENSHDEQF
once	TRBV2	TRBJ2-7	AIGDTYEQY
-	TRBV9	TRBJ2-1	ASSVEALNEQF
once	TRBV11-2	-	ASSDRGYEQY
-	TRBV15	TRBJ2-7	ATSGTGTDAHEQY
-	TRBV7-2	TRBJ2-3	ASSPSGADTQY
-	TRBV9	TRBJ2-7	ASSASRGYEQY
-	TRBV2	TRBJ2-3	ASSIGQSTDTQY
few	TRBV4-1	TRBJ2-7	ASSPRLAGEYEQY
few	TRBV29-1	TRBJ2-3	STARGGTDTQY
-	TRBV13	TRBJ2-5	ASSFSQVWGETQY
few	TRBV29-1	TRBJ2-2	SVIYTANTGELF
few	TRBV4-1	TRBJ2-7	ASSPGTGAYEQY
-	TRBV27	TRBJ1-2	ASSPAGVAYGYT
-	TRBV6-5	TRBJ2-5	ASSYPTGGDQETQY
-	TRBV2	TRBJ1-2	ASIEQGNYGYT
-	TRBV4-1	TRBJ1-1	ASSQRQGKMNTEAF
few	TRBV9	TRBJ2-5	ASSVGQVETQY
few	TRBV9	TRBJ2-1	ASSSKAAYEQF
few	TRBV4-3	TRBJ1-6	ASSHLQGNNSPLH
-	TRBV30	TRBJ1-5	AWSVLGQGNQPQH
-	TRBV6-6	TRBJ2-2	ASSPITGELF
once	TRBV5-8	TRBJ1-2	ASSLGGPSPNYGYT
few	TRBV6-1	TRBJ2-5	ASSEVADETQY
-	TRBV4-3	TRBJ2-7	ASSQWAGSYEQY
few	TRBV5-6	TRBJ2-7	ASSLEGLHYEQY
few	TRBV7-9	TRBJ2-4	ASSPPVLAKNIQY